The 18 T cell receptor beta chains presented below share a single source sample, sequenced in a study of T cells after posttransplantation cyclophosphamide. Data came from immunoSEQ multiplex PCR; TCRdb stores just in-frame clones and leaves some out. This sample carries just over 65,000 clones, 93% of them seen once, and the ten largest clones take about 3%. Sequenced: PBMCs. These receptors all stem from a woman aged 25 to 39 in good health and a related stem cell transplant donor.

The chain combines TRBV4-1 with TRBJ2-7, with no clear D. CDR1 and CDR2 from the germline V gene are MGHRA and YSYEKL. The CDR3 loop spans 13 amino acids. Trimming pared 0 bases from V and 4 bases from J, leaving 7 bases between. The chain's CDR3 is CASSQDVGYEQYF. CDR3 DNA: TGCGCCAGCAGCCAAGATGTAGGATACGAGCAGTACTTC.

This clone came up once. The chain is built from TRBV10-3 and TRBJ1-1; weak D call: TRBD1 (5 bases). CDR3 length equals 14 residues. The germline V gene has CDR1 ENHRY and CDR2 SYGVKD. V was clipped by 4 bases and J by 6 bases, with 15 bases between them. The chain's CDR3 is CAISADGGTPEAFF. Written as DNA, the CDR3 is TGTGCCATCAGTGCAGACGGGGGGACGCCTGAAGCTTTCTTT.

This chain joins TRBV9 and TRBJ2-7; tentatively, D is TRBD2 (6 bases). Germline CDR1 is SGDLS and CDR2 is YYNGEE. The CDR3 covers 15 residues. Trimming shortened V by 4 bases and J by 2 bases, and 16 bases separated the two germline ends. CDR3 nucleotide sequence: TGTGCCAGCAGCCCCCGGGACTGGGGAACCTACGAGCAGTACTTC. This translates into CASSPRDWGTYEQYF.

The rearrangement joins TRBV2 to TRBJ1-2, with D perhaps TRBD1 (5 bases). There are 14 residues in the CDR3. V lost 0 bases, J lost 8 bases, and 13 bases lay in between. In germline, CDR1 is SNHLY, CDR2 FYNNEI. The CDR3: CASSEAGRGRGYTF. Here the CDR3 DNA reads TGTGCCAGCAGTGAAGCGGGAAGGGGACGGGGCTACACCTTC.

V gene TRBV4-1 combines with J gene TRBJ2-3, with 7 bases fitting TRBD1. Germline V gene lookup returns CDR1 MGHRA and CDR2 YSYEKL. The CDR3 spans 17 residues. Losses at the gene ends were 6 bases for V and 2 bases for J; bases not matched to a gene: 14. In nucleotides, the CDR3 is TGCGCCAGCAGGCCCATCGGCCGGGGACAGAACACAGATACGCAGTATTTT. Translation gives CASRPIGRGQNTDTQYF.

This chain links TRBV6-5 with TRBJ1-2, with 8 nucleotides matching TRBD1. Germline CDR1 MNHEY, CDR2 SVGAGI. The ends lost 6 bases at V and 7 bases at J; junction bases unmatched: 10. CDR3 length equals 14 residues. The CDR3 here is CASRMTGDSGGYTF. The DNA of the CDR3 is TGTGCCAGCAGGATGACAGGGGATTCAGGTGGCTACACCTTC.

V gene TRBV4-3 combines with J gene TRBJ1-6; unclear D gene. Looked up from germline, CDR1 is LGHNA and CDR2 is YSLEER. V was shortened by 3 bases and J by 9 bases, with 12 bases between the two germline ends. CDR3 length: 14 residues. The CDR3 DNA reads TGCGCCAGCAGCCACCTGCCCGGCGGTTCACCCCTCCACTTT. This codes for CASSHLPGGSPLHF.

J is TRBJ1-6 and V is TRBV6-1; D is ambiguous. The CDR3 length is 14 residues. The germline gives CDR1 MNHNS, CDR2 SASEGT. The V and J ends lost 6 bases and 10 bases respectively, with 16 bases between them. CDR3 coding DNA: TGTGCCAGCAGGGGTGGCAGAGTGGGATCACCCCTCCACTTT. Translation gives CASRGGRVGSPLHF.

This sequence joins TRBV15 and TRBJ2-4; unclear D gene. V dropped 5 bases and J dropped 9 bases, with 11 bases sitting between them. In germline, CDR1 is LNHNV, CDR2 YYDKDF (reference sequence). CDR3 size: 12 residues. The CDR3 DNA sequence: TGTGCCACCAGCCCCTTTACCGGCATTCAGTACTTC. It is translated as CATSPFTGIQYF.

The gene calls are TRBV4-3 and TRBJ2-1, with 10 bases aligning to TRBD2. V was clipped by 0 bases and J by 14 bases; unmatched bases: 19. The CDR3 is 18 amino acids. The germline CDR1 and CDR2 sequences are LGHNA and YSLEER. CDR3 amino acids: CASSQEVDRTFSSGGKFF. Written as DNA, the CDR3 is TGCGCCAGCAGCCAAGAGGTGGACAGAACTTTCTCTAGCGGGGGAAAGTTCTTC.

The rearrangement links TRBV7-2 to TRBJ2-7; 8 bases match TRBD1. The germline CDR1 and CDR2 sequences are SGHTA and FQGNSA. The CDR3 loop spans 13 amino acids. Unmatched junction bases numbered 3, after V lost 5 bases and J lost 3 bases. The CDR3 here is CASSHGQGYEQYF. CDR3 bases: TGTGCCAGCAGCCACGGACAGGGCTACGAGCAGTACTTC.

This clone has a handful of counts. This rearrangement joins TRBV30 to TRBJ2-7; D is unclear. Looked up from germline, CDR1 is GTSNPN and CDR2 is SVGIG (reference sequence). V lost 0 bases and J 5 bases, leaving 8 bases between the germline ends. This CDR3 spans 12 amino acids. The DNA for the CDR3 is TGTGCCTGGAGTGTATACCAAAACGAGCAGTACTTC. The encoded protein is CAWSVYQNEQYF.

The gene calls are TRBV10-2 and TRBJ1-1, with a weak D call TRBD1 (5 bases). CDR1 WSHSY and CDR2 SAAADI come from the germline V gene. This CDR3 has 12 residues. The V end lost 7 bases, the J end lost 3 bases, and 9 bases lay between the germline ends. CDR3 coding DNA: TGCGCCAGCAAGGGGTGGGACACTGAAGCTTTCTTT. Translated: CASKGWDTEAFF.

The V gene is TRBV18, the J gene TRBJ2-3; D may be TRBD1 (6 bases). Trimming took 0 bases from V and 4 from J, leaving 11 bases between them. This CDR3 contains 15 residues. Germline assignment: CDR1 KGHSH and CDR2 LQKENI. The CDR3 coding sequence is TGTGCCAGCTCACCACCGTTAGGGGGTGCAGATACGCAGTATTTT. It specifies CASSPPLGGADTQYF.

This chain joins TRBV5-1 and TRBJ2-5, with 11 bases aligning to TRBD1. This CDR3 spans 16 amino acids. CDR1 is SGHRS, CDR2 YFSETQ, per germline. J gave up 7 bases and V 4 bases, and 12 bases lay outside the gene matches. The CDR3 sequence is CASSPLGQGGPGTQYF. CDR3 bases: TGCGCCAGCAGCCCACTGGGACAGGGGGGACCGGGGACCCAGTACTTC.

V and J are TRBV7-3 and TRBJ2-7; no reliable D call. In germline, CDR1 is SGHTA, CDR2 FQGTGA. Trimming took off 4 bases at V and 6 bases at J, with 10 bases between the two ends. This CDR3 region has 12 residues. CDR3 bases: TGTGCCAGCAGCTCCAATAGAGGCGAGCAGTACTTC. Protein sequence: CASSSNRGEQYF.

The V gene is TRBV5-4, the J gene TRBJ1-1; 9 bases map to TRBD1. Losses at the gene ends were 4 bases for V and 4 bases for J; bases not matched to a gene: 8. Germline V lookup: CDR1 SGHNT, CDR2 YYREEE (reference sequence). The CDR3 is 15 residues long. In DNA, the CDR3 is TGTGCCAGCAGCCTGGGACAGGGAAGAGTCACTGAAGCTTTCTTT. Protein product: CASSLGQGRVTEAFF.

In its sample, this clone was seen once. This chain joins TRBV11-2 and TRBJ2-7; 9 bases are a match to TRBD1. The CDR3 runs to 15 residues. V lost 0 bases, J lost 2 bases, and 2 bases stayed unmatched. Germline CDR1 reads SGHAT; CDR2 reads FQNNGV. CDR3 sequence reads: CASSLEGQGTYEQYF. In DNA form, the CDR3 reads TGTGCCAGCAGCTTAGAGGGACAGGGAACCTACGAGCAGTACTTC.